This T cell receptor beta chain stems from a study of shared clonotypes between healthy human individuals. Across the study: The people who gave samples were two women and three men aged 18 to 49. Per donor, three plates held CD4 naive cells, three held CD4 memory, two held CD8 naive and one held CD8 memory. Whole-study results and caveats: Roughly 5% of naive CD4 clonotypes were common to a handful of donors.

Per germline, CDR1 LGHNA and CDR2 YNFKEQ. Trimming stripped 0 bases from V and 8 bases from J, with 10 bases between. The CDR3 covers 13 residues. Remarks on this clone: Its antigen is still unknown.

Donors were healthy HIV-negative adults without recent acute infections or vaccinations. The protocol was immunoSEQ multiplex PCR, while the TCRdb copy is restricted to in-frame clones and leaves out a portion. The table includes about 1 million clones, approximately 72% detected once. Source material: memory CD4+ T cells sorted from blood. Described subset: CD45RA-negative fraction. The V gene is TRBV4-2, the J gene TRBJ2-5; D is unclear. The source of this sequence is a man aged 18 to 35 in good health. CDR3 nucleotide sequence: TGTGCCAGCAGCCAAGATAAAGGGTTTACCCAGTACTTC. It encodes CASSQDKGFTQYF.